The clone carrying this T cell receptor beta chain turned up a few times. Its antigen remains unknown. The data derive from a study of CD8 T cells in ankylosing spondylitis. Broader study findings: Earlier studies detected some motif variants in reactive arthritis synovial fluid and blood. Clones linked with disease were CD8+ and fairly uncommon in the peripheral blood. Characteristic, it appeared, of ankylosing spondylitis blood was a TCR beta motif of about eight highly homologous variants.

It was by quantitative 5'-RACE with molecular barcodes that TCR beta libraries were made. TCRdb analysed the 5' RACE reads with MiXCR anew, one entry per CDR3 protein. Of hundreds of thousands of distinct CDR3 sequences in the sample, 15% to 20% were seen once. Looked up from germline, CDR1 is SNHLY and CDR2 is FYNNEI. CDR3 length: 15 residues. V lost 11 bases and J lost 4, with 21 bases in between. The J gene is TRBJ1-3, the V gene TRBV2; D perhaps matches TRBD1 (6 bases). The receptor comes from a male donor with ankylosing spondylitis. Material for sequencing was blood, either unsorted or a sorted T cell fraction (not recorded which). The DNA of the CDR3 is TGTGCCGGGAAGGGCAACAGGGAGTCCGGAAACACCATATATTTT. It codes for CAGKGNRESGNTIYF.